A selection of T cell receptor beta chains follows, all from one sample in a study of T cells after yellow fever vaccination. TCRdb used MiXCR to reprocess the 5' RACE reads, holding one entry per CDR3 protein. The sample includes around 260,000 distinct CDR3 sequences, around 4.9% of them seen just once. The material was CD4+ T cells sorted from PBMCs, obtained on the day of the yellow fever booster vaccination. The receptor set was obtained from a man aged 18 to 29 who received the YFV17D yellow fever vaccine. Both conserved end residues are part of each CDR3. The order of the fields is D gene, V gene, J gene, clone size, CDR3 DNA, CDR3 protein. D genes are given only for firm matches. Clone size, where shown, is once, few, many, or a class for clones that have expanded.

.	TRBV29-1	TRBJ1-4	few	TGCAGCGTCAGCTGGACAGCAACTAATGAAAAACTGTTTTTT	CSVSWTATNEKLFF
TRBD1	TRBV6-4	TRBJ1-4	few	TGTGCCAGCAGCCGGACAGGGACAGCTAATGAAAAACTGTTTTTT	CASSRTGTANEKLFF
TRBD2	TRBV3-1	TRBJ2-1	many	TGTGCCAGCAGCCCTGGACTAGCGGGCCTCGATGAGCAGTTCTTC	CASSPGLAGLDEQFF
TRBD2	TRBV5-1	TRBJ2-1	few	TGCGCCAGCAGCTTGTTGACTAGCGGGAACCGTGAGCAGTTCTTC	CASSLLTSGNREQFF
.	TRBV6-2/TRBV6-3	TRBJ2-3	.	TGTGCCAGCACGTGGGGGGGCACAGATACGCAGTATTTT	CASTWGGTDTQYF
.	TRBV12-3/TRBV12-4	TRBJ2-7	.	TGTGCCAGCAGTTTCCAGGGCAATTCCGAGCAGTACTTC	CASSFQGNSEQYF
TRBD1	TRBV4-2	TRBJ1-5	.	TGTGCCAGCAGCCTGCGAACAGGGGCGGAGCCCCAGCATTTT	CASSLRTGAEPQHF
TRBD1	TRBV6-5	TRBJ1-5	few	TGTGCCAGCAGACCCCGACAGGGGGCGCGTGGTCAGCCCCAGCATTTT	CASRPRQGARGQPQHF
.	TRBV12-3/TRBV12-4	TRBJ1-1	many	TGTGCCAGCAGTTTTGGGACCTCCGGGACTGAAGCTTTCTTT	CASSFGTSGTEAFF
.	TRBV20-1	TRBJ1-5	many	TGCAGTGCTAGATTTCCATCCAGGGGTTCGCGCAATCAGCCCCAGCATTTT	CSARFPSRGSRNQPQHF
TRBD2	TRBV7-2	TRBJ2-1	.	TGTGCCAGCAGCAATTTGCGGACTAGCGGAGATTACAATGAGCAGTTCTTC	CASSNLRTSGDYNEQFF
.	TRBV11-2	TRBJ2-4	many	TGTGCCAGCAACCACGGCTGGGGCAGGGGTCTAGCCAAAAACATTCAGTACTTC	CASNHGWGRGLAKNIQYF
.	TRBV24-1	TRBJ2-3	.	TGTGCCACCAGTGATGTGTGGGCAGATACGCAGTATTTT	CATSDVWADTQYF
.	TRBV18	TRBJ1-6	many	TGTGCCAGCTCACCGGAGTTAAGCTCACCCCTCCACTTT	CASSPELSSPLHF
.	TRBV19	TRBJ2-2	few	TGTGCCAGCAGGGACTCAAACACCGGGGAGCTGTTTTTT	CASRDSNTGELFF
TRBD1	TRBV6-5	TRBJ1-1	.	TGTGCCAGCAGTCGAACCGGGACAGCAACAGAAGCTTTCTTT	CASSRTGTATEAFF
.	TRBV5-1	TRBJ2-2	many	TGCGCCAGCAGCTTTAACACCGGGGAGCTGTTTTTT	CASSFNTGELFF
.	TRBV12-3/TRBV12-4	TRBJ2-1	few	TGTGCCAGCAGTCCCCGGGCTCCACGAGGGGCCAATGAGCAGTTCTTC	CASSPRAPRGANEQFF
TRBD2	TRBV9	TRBJ2-3	.	TGTGCCAGCAGCGGAACTAGCGGGGTCCTACTTCGGCAGTATTTT	CASSGTSGVLLRQYF
TRBD2	TRBV10-3	TRBJ2-1	many	TGTGCCATCAGTGATCTAGCGGGGGCCATTGAGCAGTTCTTC	CAISDLAGAIEQFF
.	TRBV5-1	TRBJ2-7	many	TGCGCCAGCAGCTTGGGGCAGGTCTACGAGCAGTACTTC	CASSLGQVYEQYF
.	TRBV12-3/TRBV12-4	TRBJ2-3	many	TGTGCCAGCAGTTCGTTCCCATTGAGCACAGATACGCAGTATTTT	CASSSFPLSTDTQYF
.	TRBV27	TRBJ2-2	.	TGTGCCAGCAGTTTATGGACTAACACCGGGGAGCTGTTTTTT	CASSLWTNTGELFF
.	TRBV7-2	TRBJ1-4	.	TGTGCCAGCAGCCGACAATTGGTTAATGAAAAACTGTTTTTT	CASSRQLVNEKLFF
.	TRBV4-2	TRBJ2-7	many	TGTGCCAGCAGCCAACGGGGGCAGACAGGGCCCTACGAGCAGTACTTC	CASSQRGQTGPYEQYF
TRBD2	TRBV14	TRBJ2-5	few	TGTGCCAGCAGCTACCGGGGTAGCGGGGGGAAAGAGACCCAGTACTTC	CASSYRGSGGKETQYF
.	TRBV4-3	TRBJ1-2	.	TGCGCCAGCAGCCGGGGAGGTACGGATGGCTACACCTTC	CASSRGGTDGYTF
TRBD1	TRBV2	TRBJ1-5	few	TGTGCCAGCAAGCCGGGACAGGGGGCCGGTCAGCCCCAGCATTTT	CASKPGQGAGQPQHF
TRBD1	TRBV5-1	TRBJ2-1	few	TGCGCCAGCAGCGGCGGACAGGGCCCAAACTACAATGAGCAGTTCTTC	CASSGGQGPNYNEQFF
.	TRBV20-1	TRBJ2-1	few	TGCAGTGCTAGACGGGACCTATTGAATGAGCAGTTCTTC	CSARRDLLNEQFF
.	TRBV7-2	TRBJ2-2	many	TGTGCCAGCAGCTTAGAGTCTGGGAACACCGGGGAGCTGTTTTTT	CASSLESGNTGELFF
.	TRBV7-3	TRBJ2-2	few	TGTGCCAGCAGCCCCTTCGCATCCGGGGAGCTGTTTTTT	CASSPFASGELFF
.	TRBV3-1	TRBJ2-4	many	TGTGCCAGCAGCCACGGGGGCGCGGTTGAGAACATTCAGTACTTC	CASSHGGAVENIQYF
.	TRBV7-8	TRBJ2-3	.	TGTGCCAGCAGCGGCGGACGACTAGAGGGAAGGACATATACGCAGTATTTT	CASSGGRLEGRTYTQYF
TRBD2	TRBV9	TRBJ2-5	.	TGTGCCAGCAGCGGACTAGCGGGGCTACAAGAGACCCAGTACTTC	CASSGLAGLQETQYF
.	TRBV18	TRBJ2-3	few	TGTGCCAGCTCACCTAGGCTTACCTCAGATACGCAGTATTTT	CASSPRLTSDTQYF
.	TRBV14	TRBJ2-3	few	TGTGCCAGCAGCCAAGATCTGGGGGCGCGGGGCACAGATACGCAGTATTTT	CASSQDLGARGTDTQYF
TRBD2	TRBV6-5	TRBJ2-5	many	TGTGCCAGCAGTTACTCGGGACTAGCGGACTACCAAGAGACCCAGTACTTC	CASSYSGLADYQETQYF
.	TRBV18	TRBJ1-4	few	TGTGCCAGCTCACCAGGGGAGACAGGACGCAATGAAAAACTGTTTTTT	CASSPGETGRNEKLFF
TRBD2	TRBV7-3	TRBJ2-3	few	TGTGCCAGCGGGGCGGGGGGCCAAGATACGCAGTATTTT	CASGAGGQDTQYF
.	TRBV7-2	TRBJ1-3	.	TGTGCCAGCAGCATAGGACAGAGCTCTGGAAACACCATATATTTT	CASSIGQSSGNTIYF
.	TRBV7-2	TRBJ1-1	few	TGTGCCAGCAGCTTAGGTCCGGGGTCGGCAGCTTTCTTT	CASSLGPGSAAFF
.	TRBV20-1	TRBJ2-5	.	TGCAGTGCCCCGTCGGAGCTATACCAAGAGACCCAGTACTTC	CSAPSELYQETQYF
TRBD2	TRBV10-3	TRBJ2-5	few	TGTGCCTCCGGGGGGTTGCCGGAGACCCAGTACTTC	CASGGLPETQYF
.	TRBV5-1	TRBJ2-1	many	TGCGCCAGCAGGGAGGGGGGGCCGTACAATGAGCAGTTCTTC	CASREGGPYNEQFF
.	TRBV5-1	TRBJ1-2	few	TGCGCCAGCAGCTTGGTAGGGACTGTCGATGGCTACACCTTC	CASSLVGTVDGYTF
.	TRBV7-8	TRBJ1-1	many	TGTGCCAGCACCGTTTCCTCAAACCCGCTGGGCACTGAAGCTTTCTTT	CASTVSSNPLGTEAFF
.	TRBV3-1	TRBJ2-3	.	TGTGCCAGCAGCCACACAGACGCCGTGGATACGCAGTATTTT	CASSHTDAVDTQYF
.	TRBV4-1	TRBJ1-6	many	TGCGCCAGCAGCCAAGTAGATATGGGACTGAGCTCCTATAATTCACCCCTCCACTTT	CASSQVDMGLSSYNSPLHF
.	TRBV20-1	TRBJ2-4	many	TGCAGTGCTGGACTAACAACCCAAGGGAACATTCAGTACTTC	CSAGLTTQGNIQYF
.	TRBV10-3	TRBJ2-1	many	TGTGCCATCGGGTTTCAGGGGCGCAATGAGCAGTTCTTC	CAIGFQGRNEQFF
TRBD2	TRBV11-2	TRBJ2-3	.	TGTGCCAGCAGCTTAGCGATCGGGGGGAGTGTAGTTACGCAGTATTTT	CASSLAIGGSVVTQYF
.	TRBV30	TRBJ1-1	few	TGTGCCTGGAGTGTCGGCCGCGGGCAAGCTTTCTTT	CAWSVGRGQAFF
TRBD1	TRBV11-2	TRBJ2-7	many	TGTGCCAGCAGCTCACGGACAGGGCTAGTCGAGCAGTACTTC	CASSSRTGLVEQYF
.	TRBV20-1	TRBJ2-3	many	TGCAGTGCTCCCCCGGCACGGGGCCCCCACACAGATACGCAGTATTTT	CSAPPARGPHTDTQYF
.	TRBV7-9	TRBJ1-6	many	TGTGCCAGCAGCCAAAATTCACCCCTCCACTTT	CASSQNSPLHF
TRBD1	TRBV4-1	TRBJ2-3	many	TGCGCCAGCAGCCCTCGGGACAGCCCCGATACGCAGTATTTT	CASSPRDSPDTQYF
.	TRBV7-2	TRBJ2-3	.	TGTGCCAGCAGCTCGTTCACAGATACGCAGTATTTT	CASSSFTDTQYF
.	TRBV5-1	TRBJ1-2	.	TGCGCCAGCAGCTTGGGGTCCCCTGACTATGGCTACACCTTC	CASSLGSPDYGYTF
.	TRBV29-1	TRBJ2-7	.	TGCAGCGTTGCCATAGGAGGGGCCCCCTACGAGCAGTACTTC	CSVAIGGAPYEQYF